A selection of T cell receptor beta chains follows, all from one sample in a study of CD8+CD57+ T cells in acquired aplastic anemia. MiXCR was run by TCRdb on the reads, yielding one entry per CDR3 protein. The top ten clones hold around 9.7% of a sample with approximately 190,000 distinct CDR3 sequences, roughly half of them seen once. The source material was sorted CD4+, CD8+, or CD8+CD57+ T cells (not recorded which) from PBMCs. Source of these receptors: a human donor with aplastic anemia. Both conserved end residues are part of each CDR3. Each record gives: clone size, J gene, CDR3 length, V gene, D gene, CDR3 DNA, CDR3 protein. A D gene is named only where the DNA matches it firmly. Expanded clones are given a class, and other clones once, few, many or no size at all.

many TRBJ1-1 13 TRBV7-3 - TGTGCCAGCAGCTCAGCCATTAACACTGAAGCTTTCTTT CASSSAINTEAFF
- TRBJ1-1 15 TRBV2 - TGTGCCAGCACTCACTTACGGGAACTGAACACTGAAGCTTTCTTT CASTHLRELNTEAFF
few TRBJ1-6 15 TRBV20-1 - TGCAGTGCTAGAGACGCAGGGCTAGATAATTCACCCCTCCACTTT CSARDAGLDNSPLHF
many TRBJ1-3 15 TRBV6-1 - TGTGCCAGCAGCAAGGGACGGGGCTCTGGAAACACCATATATTTT CASSKGRGSGNTIYF
- TRBJ2-1 12 TRBV6-1 TRBD1 TGTGCCAGCAGGGACAGGAGGAGTGAGCAGTTCTTC CASRDRRSEQFF
- TRBJ1-2 14 TRBV6-2/TRBV6-3 TRBD1 TGTGCCAGCAGCTTACGGGGACAGGGTCTTGGCTACACCTTC CASSLRGQGLGYTF
- TRBJ2-2 16 TRBV15 - TGTGCCACCAGCAGACCCTCCAAGAGCTACACCGAGGAGCTGTTTTTT CATSRPSKSYTEELFF
few TRBJ2-7 13 TRBV7-9 TRBD2 TGTGCCAGCAGCTTCGGGGGGACTGGCGAGCAGTACTTC CASSFGGTGEQYF
few TRBJ2-7 14 TRBV14 TRBD1 TGTGCCAGCAGCATCCGGGACAGGGACCACGAGCAGTACTTC CASSIRDRDHEQYF
few TRBJ1-2 13 TRBV30 - TGTGCCTGGGAGCGGGCGGGTCCCATATATTTTTCCTTC CAWERAGPIYFSF
medium-sized TRBJ2-5 15 TRBV15 - TGTGCCACCAGCAGGGTAAAGGGCAGACAAGAGACCCAGTACTTC CATSRVKGRQETQYF
- TRBJ2-2 15 TRBV10-3 TRBD2 TGTGCCATCAGTGCTAGCGGGAGGAACACCGGGGAGCTGTTTTTT CAISASGRNTGELFF
few TRBJ1-5 14 TRBV6-1 TRBD1 TGTGCCAGCAAACGGGACAGGTCGAATCAGCCCCAGCATTTT CASKRDRSNQPQHF
- TRBJ1-2 17 TRBV6-1 - TGTGCCAGCAGTGAAGCGGGGGGACATTCATACAACTATGGCTACACCTTC CASSEAGGHSYNYGYTF
- TRBJ2-4 17 TRBV5-1 TRBD1 TGCGCCAGCAGCCCCTACAGGGGCGAAGGGGCCAAAAACATTCAGTACTTC CASSPYRGEGAKNIQYF
many TRBJ1-2 16 TRBV19 - TGTGCCAGTAGTCAAACAGTGGGCTCGCTCAACTATGGCTACACCTTC CASSQTVGSLNYGYTF
few TRBJ2-1 16 TRBV3-1 - TGTGCCAGCAGCCAAGAGCCCCGGGGTTCCTACAATGAGCAGTTCTTC CASSQEPRGSYNEQFF